This T cell receptor beta chain emerged from a study of tumor-infiltrating lymphocytes in primary liver carcinoma. Using a constant-region primer together with ProtoScript II reverse transcriptase, TCR beta cDNA was made from around 500 ng of total RNA. Sequencing libraries for TCR beta derived from three nested multiplex PCR rounds that used slightly modified ARM-PCR. MiXCR, applied by TCRdb to the multiplex PCR reads, yields one record per CDR3 protein. Of about 35,000 distinct CDR3 sequences in the sample, roughly 70% were seen once. Taking about 19-32 mg of unsorted bulk tissue, the authors co-extracted RNA and DNA. As regards this clonotype: The CDR3 carries no conserved terminal phenylalanine or tryptophan, so it likely arises from a read error.

This sequence was found in a man aged 35 to 55 with primary liver carcinoma and hepatitis B virus infection. Sequencing input: liver tumor tissue from sampling region 4. Subset given: tumor region T4, right-lateral pole.

The CDR3 DNA reads TGTGCCAGCACTTTAGCAGGTGTGTGGGGGAACTACAAGCAGTACTTA. Protein product: CASTLAGVWGNYKQYL. The V call is TRBV7-9, the J call TRBJ2-7, with D possibly called TRBD1 or TRBD2 (5 bases each). This CDR3 comprises 16 residues. The germline V gene encodes CDR1 SEHNR and CDR2 FQNEAQ (reference sequence).